The clone carrying this T cell receptor (beta chain) has more than one count but fewer than ten. As handled by the study authors: The authors estimated nucleated cell counts from reference gene primer amplification. Measured with immunoSEQ multiplex PCR; TCRdb has only the in-frame clones, and not every one. That table gives V, J and clone size, and the DNA gave D and trimming. Of 100,000 or so clones detected, less than 90% appear once; the ten largest clones hold 3.8%. This specimen belongs to a study of blood T cell repertoires in COVID-19. Study summary: Samples representing acute and convalescent COVID-19 were sourced from the United States, Italy and Spain. PBMCs, B-cell-depleted T cells, or T cells provided the cDNA or gDNA that made up the material.

This CDR3 contains 16 residues. Germline V gives CDR1 SGHRS, CDR2 YFSETQ. Trimming took 3 bases from V and 8 from J; bases not matched to a gene: 11. The rearrangement uses TRBV5-1 and TRBJ2-5; TRBD2 agrees at 12 bases. The clonotype comes from a man between 60 and 75 years old with acute or convalescent COVID-19. The sequencing sample was made of peripheral blood. CDR3 nucleotides: TGCGCCAGCAGCTCCCTGACTAGCGGGAGTGAAACCACCCAGTACTTC. This sequence encodes CASSSLTSGSETTQYF.